Listed below are T cell receptor beta chains from one sample, sequenced in a study of beta chain features in type 1 diabetes. Method: immunoSEQ multiplex PCR; TCRdb's copy keeps in-frame clones and lacks some. This table holds 600,000 to 700,000 clones, 10% to 15% found once. Sequenced: naive CD4+ T cells from blood. The receptors were gathered from a man between 18 and 35 years old with type 1 diabetes. Both conserved end residues are part of each CDR3. Size is stated for part of the rows, as once, few or many counts, or as a class when the clone is expanded.

14,.,TRBV7-8,TRBJ1-4,CASSLGRVSEKLFF
14,few,TRBV19,TRBJ1-4,CASSPGQGAEKLFF
15,.,TRBV18,TRBJ1-1,CASSRSGTWNTEAFF
15,.,TRBV2,TRBJ1-5,CASRDRENSNQPQHF
14,.,TRBV30,TRBJ1-6,CAWSVDKGFSPLHF
14,few,TRBV10-3,TRBJ2-3,CAISAGGGTDTQYF
14,.,TRBV6-5,TRBJ2-1,CASSDRVYYNEQFF
15,.,TRBV2,TRBJ1-4,CASSRGGQRHEKLFF
14,.,TRBV19,TRBJ1-1,CASSIPGENTEAFF
12,few,TRBV11-2,TRBJ2-5,CASSLDLLAEYF
14,.,TRBV7-9,TRBJ1-5,CASSLGQGNQPQHF
13,.,TRBV2,TRBJ1-6,CASSSTGDSPLHF
16,.,TRBV19,TRBJ2-1,CASSIATGSSYNEQFF
15,few,TRBV18,TRBJ2-5,CASSPPDRGQETQYF
15,few,TRBV7-2,TRBJ1-1,CASSLFDPRTTEAFF
15,.,TRBV5-6,TRBJ2-3,CASSLAVEYTDTQYF
15,.,TRBV7-2,TRBJ2-1,CASSPDSSSYNEQFF
15,.,TRBV14,TRBJ2-5,CASSLGQGWGETQYF
15,.,TRBV10-3,TRBJ1-4,CAISEGLGPGEKLFF
13,.,TRBV13,TRBJ2-7,CASSPTGGMKQYF
13,few,TRBV5-1,TRBJ1-1,CASSPQGDTEAFF
15,few,TRBV4-1,TRBJ1-5,CASSQIHGGNQPQHF
17,.,TRBV12-5,TRBJ1-4,CASGLGRDSVTNEKLFF
12,.,TRBV14,TRBJ2-3,CASSPSAATQYF
15,.,TRBV29-1,TRBJ2-3,CSVDQAAGDTDTQYF
14,.,TRBV29-1,TRBJ2-2,CSVTAQENTGELFF
15,few,TRBV9,TRBJ1-4,CASSVRDREDEKLFF
16,.,TRBV2,TRBJ2-1,CASSARGRWEGDEQFF
11,few,TRBV6-6,TRBJ1-3,CATADGNTIYF
15,.,TRBV18,TRBJ1-1,CASSPPVMGGTEAFF
13,.,TRBV5-1,TRBJ2-3,CASSGAPTDTQYF
16,.,TRBV7-9,TRBJ1-6,CASSLTQTGWNSPLHF
14,.,TRBV18,TRBJ1-2,CASSPGRVFYGYTF
15,.,TRBV5-1,TRBJ2-5,CASIRGTGWGETQYF
16,.,TRBV10-2,TRBJ2-2,CASSENLAGGTGELFF